One sample yielded the 15 T cell receptor beta chains listed below, sequenced in a study of technical replicates of blood from a few donors. Produced via immunoSEQ multiplex PCR; TCRdb's table is partial and in-frame only. The data show roughly 68,000 clones, roughly nine tenths seen once. The sequenced material came from T cells isolated from PBMCs. These receptors all stem from a human donor in good health.

V gene TRBV4-3 combines with J gene TRBJ2-7; TRBD1 is a possible D gene (6 bases). This CDR3 region has 15 residues. Germline CDR1 and CDR2: LGHNA and YSLEER. Deletions cut 3 bases from V and 3 bases from J, with 15 bases between. CDR3 residues: CASSQMTGYYYEQYF. In DNA form, the CDR3 reads TGCGCCAGCAGCCAGATGACAGGTTACTACTACGAGCAGTACTTC.

The chain employs TRBV6-5 and TRBJ2-7, with D possibly TRBD1 on 5 matching bases. This CDR3 spans 13 amino acids. Germline CDR1 MNHEY, CDR2 SVGAGI. The V end was cut by 7 bases, the J end by 1 base, with 11 bases between. The CDR3, as DNA: TGTGCCAGCACAAAGGGGCCGTCCTACGAGCAGTACTTC. It is translated as CASTKGPSYEQYF.

This clone appeared once. This rearrangement joins TRBV6-4 to TRBJ1-2; 7 bases are a match to TRBD1. After removal of 6 bases from V and 2 bases from J, the junction contained 3 bases not matched to a gene. CDR1 MRHNA and CDR2 SNTAGT come from the germline V gene. There are 13 residues in the CDR3. This CDR3 reads CASSEDRNYGYTF. In DNA form, the CDR3 reads TGTGCCAGCAGCGAGGACAGGAACTATGGCTACACCTTC.

This sequence joins TRBV15 and TRBJ1-5, with unresolved D. Trimming left V 0 bases short and J 4 bases short, with 4 bases between. Germline CDR1 is LNHNV and CDR2 is YYDKDF (reference sequence). This CDR3 is built from 13 residues. In DNA, the CDR3 is TGTGCCACCAGCAGAGATTTAAATCAGCCCCAGCATTTT. This gives the protein CATSRDLNQPQHF.

This clone was detected only once. The chain employs TRBV5-6 and TRBJ2-7; no reliable D call. The V and J ends lost 4 bases and 4 bases respectively, with 6 bases between them. Germline V CDR1 and CDR2: SGHDT, YYEEEE. The length of the CDR3 is 11 residues. This chain's CDR3 is CASSQDYEQYF. The CDR3 DNA is TGTGCCAGCAGCCAGGATTACGAGCAGTACTTC. The variable domain in full, completed from reference TRBV5-6 and TRBJ2-7, reads DAGVTQSPTHLIKTRGQQVTLRCSPKSGHDTVSWYQQALGQGPQFIFQYYEEEERQRGNFPDRFSGHQFPNYSSELNVNALLLGDSALYLCASSQDYEQYFGPGTRLTVT.

The chain combines TRBV6-6 with TRBJ1-5; 9 positions match TRBD1. J lost 0 bases, V lost 2 bases, and 2 bases had no gene match. The CDR3 is made up of 16 amino acids. Germline V gives CDR1 MNHNY, CDR2 SVGAGI (reference sequence). CDR3 bases: TGTGCCAGCAGTTACCTGGACAGGGGTAGCAATCAGCCCCAGCATTTT. Protein sequence: CASSYLDRGSNQPQHF.

This sequence joins TRBV6-4 and TRBJ1-5; tentative D call: TRBD1 (6 bases). Germline values: CDR1 MRHNA, CDR2 SNTAGT. The V and J ends lost 4 bases and 7 bases respectively, with 11 bases between them. The CDR3 loop spans 13 amino acids. CDR3 nucleotides: TGTGCCAGCAGTGTTTACAGGGACCAGCCCCAGCATTTT. Translated, it gives CASSVYRDQPQHF.

This chain joins TRBV11-3 and TRBJ2-6; D gene uncertain. Germline CDR1 is SGHNT and CDR2 is YENEEA. The CDR3 is made up of 15 amino acids. Between the trimmed V and J ends, which lost 5 bases and 2 bases, there was a span of 10 bases. In DNA, the CDR3 is TGTGCCAGCAGCAGAGGCGTGGCTGGGGCCAACGTCCTGACTTTC. It yields the protein CASSRGVAGANVLTF.

V and J are TRBV4-3 and TRBJ1-1, with D hard to call. The ends were cut back, 0 bases at V and 1 base at J, with 9 bases in the middle. The CDR3 contains 15 residues. CDR1 and CDR2 (germline): LGHNA, YSLEER. CDR3 region: CASSQEWRGNTEAFF. The CDR3 coding sequence is TGCGCCAGCAGCCAAGAGTGGCGAGGGAACACTGAAGCTTTCTTT.

This sequence joins TRBV10-1 and TRBJ2-1; TRBD2 agrees at 9 bases. Germline CDR1 WNHNN, CDR2 SYGVQD (reference sequence). This CDR3 comprises 17 residues. V trimming: 0 bases; J trimming: 0 bases; junction bases outside the gene matches: 3. The CDR3 spells CASSESGSGSSYNEQFF. DNA of the CDR3: TGCGCCAGCAGTGAGTCGGGTAGCGGGAGCTCCTACAATGAGCAGTTCTTC.

To note about this clone: The same CDR3 also results from other DNA sequences found in this sample. V usage is TRBV7-2 and J usage is TRBJ2-1; 7 bases are shared with TRBD2. The CDR3 covers 13 residues. Germline V CDR1 and CDR2: SGHTA, FQGNSA. Losses at the gene ends were 1 base for V and 8 bases for J; bases not matched to a gene: 2. Here the CDR3 reads CASSLVAGDEQFF. The CDR3 DNA sequence: TGTGCCAGCAGCTTAGTGGCGGGAGATGAGCAGTTCTTC.

The rearrangement joins TRBV18 to TRBJ1-3, with D unresolved. In germline, CDR1 is KGHSH, CDR2 LQKENI. This CDR3 spans 16 amino acids. Trimming left V 1 base short and J 0 bases short, with 10 bases between. For the CDR3, the DNA is TGTGCCAGCTCACCACTTTCTAGTCCCTCTGGAAACACCATATATTTT. It encodes CASSPLSSPSGNTIYF.

On this clone: Mismatch with germline at one junction end may stem from a read error. The V call is TRBV7-7, the J call TRBJ2-5; the D gene is possibly TRBD1 (6 bases). Per the germline V gene, CDR1 is SSHAT and CDR2 is FNYEAQ (reference sequence). This CDR3 is 15 amino acids long. This CDR3 reads CASSSVTQGRETQYF. The DNA for the CDR3 is TGTGCTAGCAGTTCCGTTACCCAGGGGAGAGAGACCCAGTACTTC.

V gene TRBV4-2 combines with J gene TRBJ2-7, with TRBD2 identical over 7 bases. CDR1 and CDR2 (germline): LGHNA, YNFKEQ. CDR3 length: 13 amino acids. V shed 4 bases, J shed 4 bases, and the junction held 4 bases outside the gene matches. CDR3 residues: CASSRGLVYEQYF. The CDR3, as DNA: TGTGCCAGCAGCCGAGGACTAGTGTACGAGCAGTACTTC.

This clone was seen once. The chain is built from TRBV11-2 and TRBJ1-4, with D perhaps TRBD1 (6 bases). The V and J ends lost 5 bases and 11 bases respectively, with 12 bases between them. CDR1 is SGHAT and CDR2 is FQNNGV in the germline V gene. The CDR3 consists of 12 residues. CDR3 protein: CASSAGALKLFF. CDR3 DNA: TGTGCCAGCAGCGCGGGGGCTCTTAAACTGTTTTTT.